The 9 T cell receptor beta chains reported below all come from one sample, sequenced in a study of T cell repertoires in cytomegalovirus infection. TCRdb independently ran MiXCR on the reads; one entry per CDR3 protein. There are around 530,000 distinct CDR3 sequences in the sample; 26% occur only once, and over 10% lies in the top ten. The sample was PBMCs. These receptors originate from a human donor in good health (CMV status not recorded). Some clones in this sample may be carry-over from other donors' samples.

In this sample, this clonotype turned up many times. The chain links TRBV7-2 to TRBJ2-1; the match to TRBD2 covers 12 bases. Germline CDR1 and CDR2: SGHTA and FQGNSA. J was trimmed by 3 bases and V by 7 bases; bases with no gene match: 7. This CDR3 is built from 16 residues. The CDR3 loop reads CASTPTSGRNYNEQFF. DNA for the CDR3: TGTGCCAGCACTCCGACTAGCGGGAGAAACTACAATGAGCAGTTCTTC.

This chain joins TRBV7-9 and TRBJ2-7; 10 positions agree with TRBD2. The CDR3 extends over 16 amino acids. V was clipped by 2 bases and J by 12 bases; unmatched bases: 16. CDR1 SEHNR and CDR2 FQNEAQ come from the germline V gene (reference sequence). CDR3 residues: CASSLSLAGAGLRVYV. CDR3 nucleotides: TGTGCCAGCAGCTTATCCCTAGCGGGAGCGGGATTACGAGTGTACGTC.

This clonotype was recorded at least ten times. The rearrangement joins TRBV7-2 to TRBJ2-2; D gene uncertain. The CDR3 runs 14 residues. Trimming stripped 7 bases from V and 0 bases from J, with 9 bases between. Germline assignment: CDR1 SGHTA and CDR2 FQGNSA. CDR3 in DNA: TGTGCCAGCACCCAGACAACGAACACCGGGGAGCTGTTTTTT. Translated: CASTQTTNTGELFF.

The genes are TRBV5-1 and TRBJ1-1, with a tentative D call TRBD1 (5 bases). The V gene lost 4 bases and the J gene lost 1 base, with 14 bases spanning the gap. The CDR3 spans 15 residues. The germline V gene encodes CDR1 SGHRS and CDR2 YFSETQ. CDR3 in amino acids: CASSGTGTANTEAFF. The CDR3, as DNA: TGCGCCAGCAGCGGAACCGGGACGGCGAACACTGAAGCTTTCTTT.

This clonotype was recorded at least ten times. This chain links TRBV7-4 with TRBJ2-1; TRBD1 aligns across 8 bases. The CDR3 is made up of 14 amino acids. The germline CDR1 and CDR2 sequences are SGHVT and SQSDAQ. The V gene end was trimmed by 4 bases and the J gene end by 8 bases; junction bases not matched to a gene: 7. The CDR3: CASSSPGGSDEQFF. DNA for the CDR3: TGTGCCAGCAGCTCTCCAGGGGGCTCGGATGAGCAGTTCTTC.

This clonotype was found many times. V usage is TRBV7-2 and J usage is TRBJ1-5, with unresolved D. V was shortened by 1 base and J by 3 bases, with 7 bases between the two germline ends. The CDR3 covers 14 residues. The germline V gene encodes CDR1 SGHTA and CDR2 FQGNSA. CDR3 in DNA: TGTGCCAGCAGCTTAGGACGGCTCAATCAGCCCCAGCATTTT. Its translation is CASSLGRLNQPQHF.

The V call is TRBV4-1, the J call TRBJ1-5; D gene unclear. Between the trimmed V and J ends, which lost 0 bases and 9 bases, there was a span of 12 bases. Germline V CDR1 and CDR2: MGHRA, YSYEKL. The CDR3 is 14 amino acids. CDR3 region: CASSQDFGGGPQHF. CDR3 coding DNA: TGCGCCAGCAGCCAAGATTTCGGCGGCGGGCCCCAGCATTTT.

This clonotype came up a few times. The chain joins TRBV27 to TRBJ1-5; D gene ambiguous. The length of the CDR3 is 14 residues. V lost 3 bases to trimming and J lost 0 bases, with 6 bases between them. Germline lookup yields CDR1 MNHEY and CDR2 SMNVEV (reference sequence). CDR3 coding DNA: TGTGCCAGCAGTTTCAAAGATAGCAATCAGCCCCAGCATTTT. Amino acids: CASSFKDSNQPQHF.

This clonotype was found a few times. The V gene is TRBV14, the J gene TRBJ2-3, with D possibly matching TRBD2 (5 bases). This CDR3 has 15 residues. V shed 3 bases and J shed 4 bases, with 14 bases lying between them. Germline CDR1 reads SGHDN; CDR2 reads FVKESK. The CDR3 reads CASSQRELGADTQYF. CDR3 nucleotides: TGTGCCAGCAGCCAGAGGGAGCTCGGGGCAGATACGCAGTATTTT.